The 26 T cell receptor beta chains presented below share a single source sample, sequenced in a study of T-cell memory formation after mild COVID-19. MiXCR, applied by TCRdb to the 5' RACE reads, yields one record per CDR3 protein. This sample has about 430,000 distinct CDR3 sequences; roughly 26% occur once, and the top ten carry about 10%. Sequencing used PBMCs or a T cell subset sorted from them (not recorded which). The source of these receptors is an adult woman who had mild COVID-19 (a few samples of this study predate the infection). Cell type and time point are not known.

Only a few counts were recorded for this clonotype. The CDR3 DNA is TGTGCCAGCAGTTACACCCCGGGAGGTGGGGTCGTCGGTGTGTTCTTC. Protein: CASSYTPGGGVVGVFF. The J gene is TRBJ2-1, the V gene TRBV6-2 or TRBV6-3, with TRBD2 matching 7 bases. J gave up 15 bases and V 2 bases, and 19 bases lay outside the gene matches. The CDR3 has 16 amino acids. The germline V gene encodes CDR1 MNHEY and CDR2 SVGEGT.

The J gene is TRBJ2-7, the V gene TRBV7-2, with D hard to call. Per germline, CDR1 SGHTA and CDR2 FQGNSA. V was trimmed by 2 bases and J by 2 bases, leaving 7 bases between them. This CDR3 is 13 amino acids long. The CDR3, as DNA: TGTGCCAGCAGCTTACCCTGGGCCTACGAGCAGTACTTC. This codes for CASSLPWAYEQYF.

The table lists this clonotype with many counts. This chain joins TRBV9 and TRBJ1-3; 9 positions agree with TRBD1. The CDR3 sequence is 16 residues long. With 4 bases clipped from V and 0 bases from J, the junction kept 5 bases outside the gene matches. Germline V gives CDR1 SGDLS, CDR2 YYNGEE. The CDR3 region has the DNA TGTGCCAGCAGCCAGGGACAGGGTCGCTCTGGAAACACCATATATTTT. Translating it yields CASSQGQGRSGNTIYF. The full variable domain, rest sourced from reference TRBV9 and TRBJ1-3, is DSGVTQTPKHLITATGQRVTLRCSPRSGDLSVYWYQQSLDQGLQFLIQYYNGEERAKGNILERFSAQQFPDLHSELNLSSLELGDSALYFCASSQGQGRSGNTIYFGEGSWLTVV.

There are a few counts of this clonotype. The chain recombines TRBV5-1 with TRBJ1-6, with 8 bases aligning to TRBD1. Trimming cost V 3 bases and J 7 bases; bases outside gene matches: 6. Looked up from germline, CDR1 is SGHRS and CDR2 is YFSETQ. CDR3 size: 15 residues. Here the CDR3 reads CASSWGQERNSPLHF. The CDR3 coding sequence is TGCGCCAGCAGCTGGGGACAGGAGAGGAATTCACCCCTCCACTTT.

J is TRBJ2-7 and V is TRBV5-1, with D perhaps assigned TRBD1 or TRBD2 (5 bases each). The ends were cut back, 5 bases at V and 3 bases at J, with 15 bases in the middle. The CDR3 is 14 amino acids. CDR1 is SGHRS and CDR2 is YFSETQ in the germline V gene. CDR3 loop: CASSSTARGYEQYF. The CDR3 nucleotides read TGCGCCAGCAGTAGCACCGCGAGGGGCTACGAGCAGTACTTC.

The chain employs TRBV5-1 and TRBJ2-5; 9 bases fit TRBD1. Per the germline V gene, CDR1 is SGHRS and CDR2 is YFSETQ. The CDR3 is 15 amino acids. V was pared by 1 base and J by 7 bases, with 8 bases of the junction left unmatched. The CDR3: CASSLTGGIRGTQYF. The DNA for the CDR3 is TGCGCCAGCAGCTTGACAGGGGGCATCCGGGGGACCCAGTACTTC.

The table lists this clonotype with a few counts. V usage is TRBV7-9 and J usage is TRBJ2-2; TRBD1 agrees at 8 bases. CDR3 size: 16 residues. Germline trimming cut 5 bases from V and 0 bases from J; bases unmatched to any gene: 5. Germline CDR1 reads SEHNR; CDR2 reads FQNEAQ (reference sequence). The DNA of the CDR3 is TGTGCCAGCAGCCCCAGGGACAGGCCGAACACCGGGGAGCTGTTTTTT. Its translation: CASSPRDRPNTGELFF. The full variable domain, rest sourced from reference TRBV7-9 and TRBJ2-2, is DTGVSQNPRHKITKRGQNVTFRCDPISEHNRLYWYRQTLGQGPEFLTYFQNEAQLEKSRLLSDRFSAERPKGSFSTLEIQRTEQGDSAMYLCASSPRDRPNTGELFFGEGSRLTVL.

This clonotype was seen a handful of times. The rearrangement uses TRBV5-1 and TRBJ1-3; 8 bases line up with TRBD1. The CDR3 has 16 amino acids. Looked up from germline, CDR1 is SGHRS and CDR2 is YFSETQ. Trimming removed 4 bases from V and 0 bases from J; junction bases left unmatched: 6. Here the CDR3 reads CASSGGQAISGNTIYF. The CDR3 DNA reads as TGCGCCAGCAGCGGGGGACAGGCGATCTCTGGAAACACCATATATTTT.

This chain connects TRBV30 to TRBJ1-2; tentatively, D is TRBD1 (5 bases). The germline gives CDR1 GTSNPN, CDR2 SVGIG (reference sequence). Deletions cut 1 base from V and 4 bases from J, with 10 bases between. The CDR3 is 13 residues long. CDR3 loop: CAWSATGPYGYTF. In DNA, the CDR3 is TGTGCCTGGAGTGCTACGGGGCCCTATGGCTACACCTTC.

This clonotype was detected only once. The chain recombines TRBV24-1 with TRBJ1-1, with D hard to call. The germline V gene has CDR1 KGHDR and CDR2 SFDVKD. V gave up 5 bases and J gave up 1 base, with 7 bases separating them. There are 13 residues in the CDR3. CDR3 DNA sequence: TGTGCCACCAGTGGGTCGGCGAACACTGAAGCTTTCTTT. Translated: CATSGSANTEAFF.

This clonotype was observed a few times. The chain is built from TRBV12-3 or TRBV12-4 and TRBJ1-1, with a weak D call TRBD1 (6 bases). Trimming took off 5 bases at V and 1 base at J, with 11 bases between the two ends. The CDR3 is 14 amino acids. CDR3 in amino acids: CASSPARGNTEAFF. In DNA form, the CDR3 reads TGTGCCAGCAGTCCTGCCAGGGGGAACACTGAAGCTTTCTTT.

The genes are TRBV30 and TRBJ2-7, with D unresolved. Trimming left V 1 base short and J 6 bases short, with 13 bases between. Per the germline V gene, CDR1 is GTSNPN and CDR2 is SVGIG (reference sequence). The CDR3 loop spans 13 amino acids. In DNA form, the CDR3 reads TGTGCCTGGAGTGCCTTTTTCGAAGGCGAGCAGTACTTC. Its protein is CAWSAFFEGEQYF.

J is TRBJ2-6 and V is TRBV19; no firm D call. The V end was cut by 5 bases, the J end by 0 bases, with 8 bases between. Germline CDR1 is LNHDA and CDR2 is SQIVND (reference sequence). CDR3 length: 15 amino acids. The CDR3: CASSSRVSGANVLTF. CDR3 in DNA: TGTGCCAGTAGTTCGAGAGTCTCTGGGGCCAACGTCCTGACTTTC.

This clonotype came up a few times. This chain uses TRBV7-2 with TRBJ2-2; no firm D call. Germline lookup yields CDR1 SGHTA and CDR2 FQGNSA. Trimming stripped 4 bases from V and 0 bases from J, with 12 bases between. CDR3 length: 16 residues. The CDR3 DNA reads TGTGCCAGCAGCTCTCAGGTGGCTTCGAACACCGGGGAGCTGTTTTTT. Protein product: CASSSQVASNTGELFF.

This clonotype turned up a few times. Here the CDR3 DNA reads TGTGCCAGCAGTACCGCCGGGACTAGCTTCGATGAGCAGTTCTTC. The encoded protein is CASSTAGTSFDEQFF. V usage is TRBV6-6 and J usage is TRBJ2-1; 9 bases agree with TRBD2. There are 15 residues in the CDR3. The junction had 10 bases not matched to a gene; V was cut back by 5 bases and J by 8 bases. Germline V gene sequence: CDR1 MNHNY, CDR2 SVGAGI (reference sequence).

The V and J genes are TRBV2 and TRBJ1-2; D possibly corresponds to TRBD1 (5 bases). Germline CDR1 reads SNHLY; CDR2 reads FYNNEI. V lost 3 bases, J lost 4 bases, and 12 bases lay in between. The CDR3 spans 14 residues. In DNA, the CDR3 is TGTGCCAGCAGTGATTCGTCGCAGGGCTATGGCTACACCTTC. As protein: CASSDSSQGYGYTF.

There are many counts of this clonotype. The chain employs TRBV12-3 or TRBV12-4 and TRBJ2-7; 13 positions match TRBD2. The CDR3 is 18 amino acids. V trimming: 6 bases; J trimming: 0 bases; junction bases outside the gene matches: 11. The CDR3 DNA reads as TGTGCCAGCAGCTTACGGACTAGCGGGAGAGGCCCCTCCTACGAGCAGTACTTC. Amino acid sequence: CASSLRTSGRGPSYEQYF.

The chain has TRBV29-1 and TRBJ1-1; possibly TRBD1 for D (6 bases). In germline, CDR1 is SQVTM, CDR2 ANQGSEA. This CDR3 is built from 12 residues. V lost 7 bases and J 5 bases, leaving 14 bases between the germline ends. The CDR3 coding sequence is TGCAGCGGGCAACAGGGAGGGACTGAAGCTTTCTTT. This codes for CSGQQGGTEAFF.

The rearrangement uses TRBV14 and TRBJ2-7; no clear D gene. Germline loops: CDR1 SGHDN, CDR2 FVKESK. This CDR3 is 14 amino acids long. V lost 5 bases, J lost 1 base, and 12 bases lay in between. The CDR3 DNA follows: TGTGCCAGCAGCTCCGTGTCCGGGTCCTACGAGCAGTACTTC. Translated: CASSSVSGSYEQYF.

This rearrangement joins TRBV4-2 to TRBJ2-2; 10 bases are a match to TRBD2. The germline gives CDR1 LGHNA, CDR2 YNFKEQ. Trimming cost V 7 bases and J 5 bases; bases outside gene matches: 4. The CDR3 totals 14 residues. The CDR3 loop is CASKRGGRTGELFF. For the CDR3, the DNA is TGTGCCAGCAAGCGGGGGGGGCGGACCGGGGAGCTGTTTTTT.

In its sample, this clonotype was seen a few times. The chain combines TRBV20-1 with TRBJ2-1; 8 bases fit TRBD2. Looked up from germline, CDR1 is DFQATT and CDR2 is SNEGSKA (reference sequence). Losses at the gene ends were 6 bases for V and 2 bases for J; bases not matched to a gene: 9. The CDR3 has 15 amino acids. The CDR3 loop reads CSASWREAAYNEQFF. CDR3 DNA sequence: TGCAGTGCCAGTTGGCGGGAGGCAGCCTACAATGAGCAGTTCTTC.

This clonotype was observed once. V is TRBV12-3 or TRBV12-4 and J is TRBJ1-4; a weak D match, TRBD1 (6 bases). V lost 6 bases and J 3 bases, leaving 8 bases between the germline ends. CDR3 size: 13 residues. The CDR3 nucleotides read TGTGCCAGCAGACAGGGATCTAATGAAAAACTGTTTTTT. Amino acids: CASRQGSNEKLFF.

The genes are TRBV16 and TRBJ2-3; a possible D gene is TRBD1 (6 bases). From germline, CDR1 is KGHSY and CDR2 FQNENV. CDR3 size: 14 residues. V lost 2 bases to trimming and J lost 2 bases, with 8 bases between them. The CDR3 reads CASSQTGFTDTQYF. CDR3 in DNA: TGTGCCAGCAGCCAAACAGGGTTCACAGATACGCAGTATTTT.

This clonotype occurred a few times. This chain links TRBV5-1 with TRBJ2-1; unclear D gene. Germline values: CDR1 SGHRS, CDR2 YFSETQ. Between the trimmed V and J ends, which lost 3 bases and 7 bases, there was a span of 17 bases. The CDR3 consists of 15 residues. Here the CDR3 reads CASSSAGWDWNEQFF. The DNA for the CDR3 is TGCGCCAGCAGCTCGGCCGGTTGGGATTGGAATGAGCAGTTCTTC.

V gene TRBV5-1 combines with J gene TRBJ1-4; maybe TRBD1 (6 bases). CDR1 and CDR2 (germline): SGHRS, YFSETQ. The CDR3 is 16 residues long. Trimming cost V 1 base and J 8 bases, with 18 bases left between them. CDR3 DNA: TGCGCCAGCAGCTTGCCCGCAGGGGCGCCCGCGGAAAAACTGTTTTTT. Amino acid sequence: CASSLPAGAPAEKLFF.

This chain links TRBV7-8 with TRBJ2-1, with 8 bases lining up with TRBD2. The CDR3 is made up of 16 amino acids. Unmatched junction bases numbered 6, after V lost 5 bases and J lost 0 bases. Germline lookup yields CDR1 SGHVS and CDR2 FQNEAQ. The CDR3 spells CASSPLAGNSYNEQFF. The CDR3 region has the DNA TGTGCCAGCAGCCCATTAGCGGGGAACTCCTACAATGAGCAGTTCTTC.